A single sample is the source of the 30 T cell receptor beta chains below, sequenced in a study of blood T cell repertoires in COVID-19. Libraries were prepared by immunoSEQ multiplex PCR; TCRdb keeps only in-frame clonotypes and omits some of them. The repertoire consists of around 260,000 clones, with 75% to 90% occurring once and the leading ten covering roughly 10%. The sequencing sample was made of peripheral blood. These receptors originate from a woman in her seventies with COVID-19, enrolled during active disease.

This sequence joins TRBV24-1 and TRBJ2-5, with D tentatively TRBD2 (5 bases). This CDR3 region has 16 residues. Trimming left V 3 bases short and J 4 bases short, with 17 bases between. The germline V gene has CDR1 KGHDR and CDR2 SFDVKD. The CDR3 sequence: CATSDPQRGLGETQYF. The CDR3 nucleotides are TGTGCCACCAGTGATCCCCAACGGGGTCTTGGAGAGACCCAGTACTTC.

CDR3 nucleotides: TGTGCCAGCTCATTAAACAGGGACGGGACCCAGTACTTC. It encodes CASSLNRDGTQYF. The J gene is TRBJ2-5, the V gene TRBV18; a possible D gene is TRBD1 (6 bases). V lost 5 bases to trimming and J lost 7 bases, with 14 bases between them. Germline CDR1 KGHSH, CDR2 LQKENI. This CDR3 is 13 amino acids long.

There are a few counts of this clone. This chain uses TRBV5-4 with TRBJ1-1, with a possible D match to TRBD1 (6 bases). Germline V lookup: CDR1 SGHNT, CDR2 YYREEE (reference sequence). V was clipped by 0 bases and J by 5 bases, with 17 bases between them. The length of the CDR3 is 16 residues. The CDR3 protein is CASSLGSGVALTEAFF. CDR3 coding DNA: TGTGCCAGCAGCTTGGGGTCAGGGGTCGCATTAACTGAAGCTTTCTTT.

The DNA for the CDR3 is TGTGCCAGCAGCTTAGACAGGCCCCAGGGAGGCACTGAAGCTTTCTTT. Protein product: CASSLDRPQGGTEAFF. The chain employs TRBV7-6 and TRBJ1-1, with TRBD1 as a possible D gene (5 bases). Trimming shortened V by 1 base and J by 4 bases, and 16 bases separated the two germline ends. Germline assignment: CDR1 SGHVS and CDR2 FNYEAQ. CDR3 length: 16 amino acids.

The chain links TRBV5-5 to TRBJ1-1; 10 bases agree with TRBD1. This CDR3 is built from 14 residues. Trimming cost V 5 bases and J 5 bases; bases outside gene matches: 6. The germline gives CDR1 SGHKS, CDR2 YYEKEE (reference sequence). The CDR3 DNA reads TGTGCCAGCAGTTTGACAGGGGGCAGGACTGAAGCTTTCTTT. Translated, it gives CASSLTGGRTEAFF.

V usage is TRBV24-1 and J usage is TRBJ2-7; 9 bases match TRBD2. V lost 9 bases, J lost 7 bases, and 15 bases stayed unmatched. In germline, CDR1 is KGHDR, CDR2 SFDVKD. CDR3 length: 15 amino acids. The CDR3 DNA sequence: TGTGCCACCGGATCCGGGACTAGCACAGAGAAAGAGCAGTACTTC. This gives the protein CATGSGTSTEKEQYF.

The chain is built from TRBV4-1 and TRBJ1-1, with a tentative D call TRBD1 (6 bases). The CDR3 runs to 19 residues. The germline V gene has CDR1 MGHRA and CDR2 YSYEKL. Trimming removed 0 bases at V and 0 bases at J, with 20 bases between. CDR3 DNA sequence: TGCGCCAGCAGCCAAGATCTCAGGGGAGGGCGGACCTTGAACACTGAAGCTTTCTTT. This translates into CASSQDLRGGRTLNTEAFF.

The CDR3 sequence: CASSSRVAGGNEKLFF. The CDR3 DNA reads as TGTGCCAGCAGCTCCCGCGTGGCAGGAGGTAATGAAAAACTGTTTTTT. V gene TRBV9 combines with J gene TRBJ1-4; no clear D. The CDR3 loop spans 16 amino acids. Germline values: CDR1 SGDLS, CDR2 YYNGEE. Trimming left V 4 bases short and J 4 bases short, with 17 bases between.

The J gene is TRBJ1-5, the V gene TRBV5-8, with D unresolved. V was pared by 2 bases and J by 4 bases, with 7 bases between. The CDR3 extends over 13 amino acids. Germline V lookup: CDR1 SGHTS, CDR2 YDEGEE. CDR3 amino acids: CASSFQNNQPQHF. CDR3 DNA: TGTGCCAGCAGCTTCCAGAATAATCAGCCCCAGCATTTT.

The chain uses TRBV7-6 and TRBJ1-1; the D is unclear. Germline lookup yields CDR1 SGHVS and CDR2 FNYEAQ. The CDR3 sequence is 15 residues long. V was cut by 5 bases and J by 5 bases, with 18 bases left in between. CDR3 DNA: TGTGCCAGCAGCCGAAGTGAACAGTTTAGAACTGAAGCTTTCTTT. This sequence encodes CASSRSEQFRTEAFF.

The gene calls are TRBV3-1 (or the pseudogene TRBV3-2) and TRBJ2-7; D is perhaps TRBD2 (5 bases). This CDR3 spans 13 amino acids. Germline CDR1 LGHDT, CDR2 YNNKEL (reference sequence). Trimming pared 1 base from V and 5 bases from J, leaving 9 bases between. The CDR3 loop reads CASSQAGTDEQYF. CDR3 coding DNA: TGTGCCAGCAGCCAAGCGGGAACGGACGAGCAGTACTTC.

The V call is TRBV6-2 or TRBV6-3, the J call TRBJ1-1; 11 positions agree with TRBD1. J was trimmed by 0 bases and V by 2 bases; bases with no gene match: 5. Per the germline V gene, CDR1 is MNHEY and CDR2 is SVGEGT. The CDR3 loop spans 17 amino acids. The CDR3 sequence: CASSYHGDRGMNTEAFF. The DNA for the CDR3 is TGTGCCAGCAGTTACCACGGGGACAGGGGGATGAACACTGAAGCTTTCTTT.

V and J are TRBV4-1 and TRBJ1-2, with no clear D. The V end lost 3 bases, the J end lost 3 bases, and 8 bases lay between the germline ends. The CDR3 has 13 amino acids. Germline V gene lookup returns CDR1 MGHRA and CDR2 YSYEKL. CDR3 loop: CASSHVRDYGYTF. The CDR3 coding sequence is TGCGCCAGCAGCCATGTAAGAGACTATGGCTACACCTTC.

The rearrangement uses TRBV4-1 and TRBJ1-1, with no clear D. This CDR3 region has 14 residues. Germline V CDR1 and CDR2: MGHRA, YSYEKL. V dropped 4 bases and J dropped 2 bases, with 11 bases sitting between them. The CDR3 protein is CASSPRGSNTEAFF. The CDR3 DNA reads as TGCGCCAGCAGCCCCCGGGGTTCAAACACTGAAGCTTTCTTT.

The chain employs TRBV19 and TRBJ2-1, with TRBD2 matching 11 bases. The germline CDR1 and CDR2 sequences are LNHDA and SQIVND (reference sequence). J gave up 4 bases and V 6 bases, and 8 bases lay outside the gene matches. CDR3 size: 16 residues. The CDR3 DNA sequence: TGTGCCAGTAGCCCCCTCGGGACTAGCGGATACAATGAGCAGTTCTTC. Protein sequence: CASSPLGTSGYNEQFF. Full variable domain (missing parts from reference TRBV19 and TRBJ2-1): DGGITQSPKYLFRKEGQNVTLSCEQNLNHDAMYWYRQDPGQGLRLIYYSQIVNDFQKGDIAEGYSVSREKKESFPLTVTSAQKNPTAFYLCASSPLGTSGYNEQFFGPGTRLTVL.

This clone was seen once. As DNA, the CDR3 is TGTGCCAGCAGCGGGGAAGGAGGGGAACTCTACGAGCAGTACTTC. Translation gives CASSGEGGELYEQYF. The chain joins TRBV7-9 to TRBJ2-7, with D possibly being TRBD2 (6 bases). From germline, CDR1 is SEHNR and CDR2 FQNEAQ (reference sequence). Between the trimmed V and J ends, which lost 5 bases and 3 bases, there was a span of 17 bases. The CDR3 sequence is 15 residues long.

This rearrangement joins TRBV7-2 to TRBJ2-5; TRBD2 agrees at 11 bases. The ends lost 2 bases at V and 4 bases at J; junction bases unmatched: 0. Germline V gives CDR1 SGHTA, CDR2 FQGNSA. This CDR3 is 14 amino acids long. CDR3 sequence reads: CASSLLAGGETQYF. CDR3 coding DNA: TGTGCCAGCAGCTTACTAGCGGGAGGAGAGACCCAGTACTTC.

In the case of this clone: The sample carries other DNA sequences with the same CDR3. V and J are TRBV18 and TRBJ2-5, with 9 bases that match TRBD1. The CDR3 sequence is 14 residues long. CDR1 KGHSH and CDR2 LQKENI come from the germline V gene. V shed 3 bases and J 4 bases; nucleotides not matched to a gene: 3. CDR3 in amino acids: CASSPGTGRETQYF. CDR3 sequence (DNA): TGTGCCAGCTCACCGGGGACAGGGAGAGAGACCCAGTACTTC.

The chain joins TRBV24-1 to TRBJ1-2; 7 nucleotides agree with TRBD1. V trimming: 0 bases; J trimming: 6 bases; junction bases outside the gene matches: 3. CDR1 and CDR2 (germline): KGHDR, SFDVKD. The CDR3 loop spans 14 amino acids. CDR3 in amino acids: CATSDLDGTDGYTF. Written as DNA, the CDR3 is TGTGCCACCAGTGATTTGGATGGGACAGATGGCTACACCTTC.

The chain has TRBV4-1 and TRBJ2-5, with 10 bases that match TRBD2. The CDR3 spans 16 residues. CDR1 is MGHRA and CDR2 is YSYEKL in the germline V gene. V lost 4 bases, J lost 6 bases, and 11 bases stayed unmatched. The CDR3 nucleotides are TGCGCCAGCAGCCCCCCCCAGGCTAGCGGGAGAAAGACCCAGTACTTC. Its protein is CASSPPQASGRKTQYF.

The CDR3 spells CASSERAGAYNEQFF. Written as DNA, the CDR3 is TGTGCCAGCAGCGAGAGAGCGGGAGCCTACAATGAGCAGTTCTTC. The V call is TRBV5-8, the J call TRBJ2-1; 8 bases are a match to TRBD2. The germline V gene encodes CDR1 SGHTS and CDR2 YDEGEE. CDR3 length: 15 residues. After removal of 4 bases from V and 2 bases from J, the junction contained 5 bases not matched to a gene.

The V gene is TRBV6-5, the J gene TRBJ1-1; D ambiguous. The V gene lost 0 bases and the J gene lost 1 base, with 9 bases spanning the gap. The CDR3 sequence is 15 residues long. Germline values: CDR1 MNHEY, CDR2 SVGAGI. CDR3 protein: CASSYSGEWNTEAFF. The CDR3 region has the DNA TGTGCCAGCAGTTACTCCGGGGAGTGGAACACTGAAGCTTTCTTT.

The V and J genes are TRBV30 and TRBJ1-5; possible D gene TRBD1, 6 bases. Germline assignment: CDR1 GTSNPN and CDR2 SVGIG (reference sequence). Trimming stripped 2 bases from V and 6 bases from J, with 14 bases between. The CDR3 loop spans 14 amino acids. CDR3 sequence (DNA): TGTGCCTGGAGTTGGAAGGGGGGGGGTCAGCCCCAGCATTTT. As protein: CAWSWKGGGQPQHF.

The chain joins TRBV10-3 to TRBJ2-7, with D perhaps TRBD1 (6 bases). CDR1 ENHRY and CDR2 SYGVKD come from the germline V gene. The CDR3 has 13 residues. V lost 4 bases and J 5 bases, leaving 12 bases between the germline ends. The CDR3: CAISAQGNDEQYF. DNA for the CDR3: TGTGCCATCAGTGCACAGGGTAACGACGAGCAGTACTTC.

The chain employs TRBV7-2 and TRBJ2-3; maybe TRBD2 (6 bases). The CDR3 has 13 amino acids. From germline, CDR1 is SGHTA and CDR2 FQGNSA. V was trimmed by 2 bases and J by 5 bases, leaving 8 bases between them. CDR3 amino acids: CASSLQGGDTQYF. The CDR3 coding sequence is TGTGCCAGCAGCTTACAGGGAGGAGATACGCAGTATTTT. Using reference TRBV7-2 and TRBJ2-3 for the parts outside the CDR3, the full variable domain is GAGVSQSPSNKVTEKGKDVELRCDPISGHTALYWYRQSLGQGLEFLIYFQGNSAPDKSGLPSDRFSAERTGGSVSTLTIQRTQQEDSAVYLCASSLQGGDTQYFGPGTRLTVL.

This clone was picked up one time. The J gene is TRBJ1-1, the V gene TRBV10-3; D possibly corresponds to TRBD1 (6 bases). The CDR3 spans 17 residues. Trimming left V 3 bases short and J 3 bases short, with 20 bases between. Germline V lookup: CDR1 ENHRY, CDR2 SYGVKD. CDR3: CAISEAGGRARDTEAFF. The CDR3 bases are TGTGCCATCAGTGAAGCGGGGGGCAGGGCCAGAGACACTGAAGCTTTCTTT.

V gene TRBV18 combines with J gene TRBJ2-4; TRBD2 might be the D (6 bases). This CDR3 has 13 amino acids. Per the germline V gene, CDR1 is KGHSH and CDR2 is LQKENI. V gave up 1 base and J gave up 9 bases, with 10 bases separating them. CDR3 DNA sequence: TGTGCCAGCTCACCACAGGGGAGGACCATTCAGTACTTC. Translated: CASSPQGRTIQYF.

The rearrangement joins TRBV4-1 to TRBJ1-1; D uncertain. The CDR3 length is 14 residues. Germline assignment: CDR1 MGHRA and CDR2 YSYEKL. V was trimmed by 1 base and J by 0 bases, leaving 6 bases between them. CDR3 nucleotide sequence: TGCGCCAGCAGCCAAGGTCCAATGAACACTGAAGCTTTCTTT. Encoded protein: CASSQGPMNTEAFF.

This clone was found once. The chain combines TRBV6-5 with TRBJ1-2, with unresolved D. Trimming stripped 0 bases from V and 8 bases from J, with 16 bases between. The CDR3 is made up of 15 amino acids. The V gene's germline CDR1 is MNHEY and CDR2 SVGAGI. CDR3 sequence: CASSYSEKWSRGYTF. DNA of the CDR3: TGTGCCAGCAGTTACTCGGAAAAATGGTCGAGGGGCTACACCTTC.

V and J are TRBV4-3 and TRBJ2-1, with 12 bases aligning to TRBD2. CDR1 is LGHNA and CDR2 is YSLEER in the germline V gene. V shed 0 bases, J shed 12 bases, and the junction held 9 bases outside the gene matches. The CDR3 loop spans 16 amino acids. The CDR3 spells CASSQEGASGRAVQFF. The CDR3, as DNA: TGCGCCAGCAGCCAAGAAGGGGCTAGCGGGAGGGCTGTGCAGTTCTTC.